This TCR beta chain derives from a study of cytomegalovirus exposure and HLA in healthy donors. The PCR made use of 60 Vbeta and 13 Jbeta primers. Repertoires were generated with immunoSEQ multiplex PCR, while TCRdb's copy carries only in-frame clones and drops some. Of about 190,000 clones in the sample, over 75% are singletons; the top ten hold around 3.9%. CDR3 size: 13 residues. Between the trimmed V and J ends, which lost 2 bases and 4 bases, there was a span of 9 bases. CDR1 and CDR2 (germline): MNHEY, SMNVEV (reference sequence). The sequencing sample was made of PBMCs. The chain carries TRBV27 and TRBJ2-7, with TRBD1 as a possible D gene (6 bases). This TCR was recovered from a man between 45 and 60 years old in good health and CMV-seronegative. The CDR3 loop reads CASSLGDKYEQYF. The CDR3 DNA reads TGTGCCAGCAGTTTAGGGGACAAATACGAGCAGTACTTC.